Shown below are 2 T cell receptor beta chains from a single sample sequenced in a study of T cells in Graves' hyperthyroidism and ophthalmopathy. What was amplified from RNA transcripts were TCR beta CDR3 regions. The TCR CDR3 first-round RT-PCR relied on the HTBI primer set. MiXCR, run by TCRdb on the multiplex PCR reads, gives a single entry per CDR3 protein. The sample gives 350,000 to 500,000 distinct CDR3 sequences, roughly an eighth of which show up once; more than 4.5% is in the top ten. Material: blood. The receptors here all came from a woman aged 18-29 years with Graves' hyperthyroidism.

There are many counts of this clonotype. The V gene is TRBV27, the J gene TRBJ2-7; D is uncertain. The CDR3 totals 13 residues. V gave up 5 bases and J gave up 4 bases, with 12 bases separating them. Germline-derived CDR1 and CDR2 are MNHEY and SMNVEV (reference sequence). Here the CDR3 DNA reads TGTGCCAGCAGTCGTAAGATTAATTACGAGCAGTACTTC. It encodes CASSRKINYEQYF.

Points on this clonotype: One base away lies a much larger clone, so this may be a sequencing read error. V and J are TRBV30 and TRBJ2-2, with D possibly being TRBD2 (6 bases). This CDR3 has 18 residues. From germline, CDR1 is GTSNPN and CDR2 SVGIG (reference sequence). Trimming shortened V by 0 bases and J by 1 base, and 18 bases separated the two germline ends. DNA for the CDR3: TGTGCCTGGAGTGTATCTCGGGGGTCCGCGTTGAACACCGGGGAGCTGTTTTTT. It translates to CAWSVSRGSALNTGELFF.